These 12 T cell receptor beta chains share one sample of origin, sequenced in a study of blood T cell repertoires in COVID-19. Produced via immunoSEQ multiplex PCR; TCRdb's table is partial and in-frame only. The table lists about 100,000 clones, roughly nine tenths of them singletons. The specimen sequenced was peripheral blood. Receptors originate from a man aged 55-75 years with acute or convalescent COVID-19.

The rearrangement uses TRBV29-1 and TRBJ2-7; the match to TRBD1 covers 7 bases. The CDR3 sequence is 14 residues long. V lost 4 bases, J lost 0 bases, and 6 bases stayed unmatched. The germline V gene has CDR1 SQVTM and CDR2 ANQGSEA. CDR3 amino acids: CSVVAGTVSYEQYF. In DNA, the CDR3 is TGCAGCGTTGTCGCCGGGACAGTCTCCTACGAGCAGTACTTC.

The chain couples TRBV7-2 to TRBJ1-2, with no clear D. The CDR3 extends over 12 amino acids. V shed 1 base and J shed 4 bases, with 4 bases lying between them. Germline V gives CDR1 SGHTA, CDR2 FQGNSA. The CDR3 coding sequence is TGTGCCAGCAGCTTAGACACCTATGGCTACACCTTC. Translation gives CASSLDTYGYTF.

The chain recombines TRBV23-1 with TRBJ1-4; possibly TRBD1 for D (6 bases). TRBV23-1 is an ORF; its function is uncertain. There are 18 residues in the CDR3. V dropped 2 bases and J dropped 0 bases, with 16 bases sitting between them. The CDR3 sequence: CASSQGAGESTTNEKLFF. The CDR3 DNA reads TGCGCCAGCAGTCAAGGCGCAGGGGAATCGACAACTAATGAAAAACTGTTTTTT.

The V and J genes are TRBV6-5 and TRBJ1-5; D perhaps matches TRBD1 (5 bases). The CDR3 totals 14 residues. Trimming shortened V by 0 bases and J by 11 bases, and 14 bases separated the two germline ends. Germline V CDR1 and CDR2: MNHEY, SVGAGI. The CDR3 coding sequence is TGTGCCAGCAGTTACTCGGCCTCAGGGTGGGCCCAGCATTTT. This codes for CASSYSASGWAQHF.

The CDR3 DNA reads TGCGCCAGCAGCCTTGGACTAGCGGCTACCTACGAGCAGTACTTC. Its protein product is CASSLGLAATYEQYF. The gene calls are TRBV5-1 and TRBJ2-7, with TRBD2 matching 10 bases. The V and J ends lost 4 bases and 2 bases, in that order; junction bases with no gene match: 6. This CDR3 is built from 15 residues. Germline V gene data show CDR1 as SGHRS and CDR2 as YFSETQ.

The chain is built from TRBV18 and TRBJ1-5; no reliable D call. CDR1 is KGHSH, CDR2 LQKENI, per germline. V was trimmed by 3 bases and J by 5 bases, leaving 11 bases between them. The CDR3 extends over 14 amino acids. The CDR3 bases are TGTGCCAGCTCACCCGACGCAGGATATCAGCCCCAGCATTTT. Translating gives CASSPDAGYQPQHF.

This clone is categorized as medium-sized. The rearrangement joins TRBV6-5 to TRBJ2-7; 9 bases align to TRBD2. The CDR3 sequence is 15 residues long. Germline CDR1 reads MNHEY; CDR2 reads SVGAGI. The V gene end was trimmed by 6 bases and the J gene end by 4 bases; junction bases not matched to a gene: 10. The CDR3 here is CASSPLAGEGYEQYF. Here the CDR3 DNA reads TGTGCCAGCAGCCCCTTAGCGGGAGAGGGATACGAGCAGTACTTC.

The V call is TRBV13, the J call TRBJ2-3; D may be TRBD2 (6 bases). This CDR3 is built from 15 residues. Trimming cost V 3 bases and J 3 bases, with 13 bases left between them. CDR1 and CDR2 from the germline V gene are PRHDT and FYEKMQ (reference sequence). CDR3 residues: CASSFGGSATDTQYF. Here the CDR3 DNA reads TGTGCCAGCAGCTTTGGGGGGAGTGCGACAGATACGCAGTATTTT. Full variable domain (remainder filled in from reference TRBV13 and TRBJ2-3): AAGVIQSPRHLIKEKRETATLKCYPIPRHDTVYWYQQGPGQDPQFLISFYEKMQSDKGSIPDRFSAQQFSDYHSELNMSSLELGDSALYFCASSFGGSATDTQYFGPGTRLTVL.

The chain uses TRBV5-1 and TRBJ1-1; D perhaps matches TRBD1 (5 bases). Germline V gives CDR1 SGHRS, CDR2 YFSETQ. Between the trimmed V and J ends, which lost 3 bases and 3 bases, there was a span of 12 bases. This CDR3 spans 14 amino acids. CDR3 sequence (DNA): TGCGCCAGCAGCTCAAGCGGAGGGGACACTGAAGCTTTCTTT. Translating gives CASSSSGGDTEAFF.

This clone was seen once. The V call is TRBV14, the J call TRBJ1-4, with a possible D match to TRBD1 (5 bases). This CDR3 has 14 residues. Germline loops: CDR1 SGHDN, CDR2 FVKESK. Trimming took 4 bases from V and 5 from J, leaving 11 bases between them. The CDR3 DNA reads TGTGCCAGCAGCCGTCCTCGGGGGAATGAAAAACTGTTTTTT. Its protein product is CASSRPRGNEKLFF.

This chain links TRBV29-1 with TRBJ2-4; 9 positions match TRBD2. CDR1 SQVTM and CDR2 ANQGSEA come from the germline V gene. V shed 4 bases and J 2 bases; nucleotides not matched to a gene: 3. CDR3 length: 14 residues. The DNA for the CDR3 is TGCAGCGTTGTAGCGGGAGTTTCCAAAAACATTCAGTACTTC. Amino acids: CSVVAGVSKNIQYF.

The chain has TRBV7-2 and TRBJ2-5; tentative D call: TRBD2 (5 bases). CDR1 and CDR2 from the germline V gene are SGHTA and FQGNSA. Trimming stripped 4 bases from V and 10 bases from J, with 13 bases between. CDR3 length: 12 amino acids. The CDR3 protein is CASSSSGWVQYF. The CDR3 nucleotides are TGTGCCAGCAGCTCGTCGGGGTGGGTCCAGTACTTC. The full variable domain, with the rest looked up from reference TRBV7-2 and TRBJ2-5, is GAGVSQSPSNKVTEKGKDVELRCDPISGHTALYWYRQSLGQGLEFLIYFQGNSAPDKSGLPSDRFSAERTGGSVSTLTIQRTQQEDSAVYLCASSSSGWVQYFGPGTRLLVL.